One and the same sample provided the 18 T cell receptor beta chains below, sequenced in a study of metastatic and nonmetastatic thyroid tumors. TCRdb redid the clone calls on the PCR reads using MiXCR. Of about 15,000 clones detected, roughly 27% appear once; the ten largest clones hold roughly 9.7%. No patient had received any treatment before thyroid surgery. Sequences were obtained from tumor tissue. These receptors all stem from a female donor with papillary thyroid cancer or a benign thyroid nodule (not recorded which). Some clones in this sample may be carry-over from other donors' samples.

This clone was recorded only once. The rearrangement joins TRBV20-1 to TRBJ2-7; 8 bases agree with TRBD2. Germline loops: CDR1 DFQATT, CDR2 SNEGSKA (reference sequence). V shed 1 base, J shed 1 base, and the junction held 12 bases outside the gene matches. The CDR3 runs 17 residues. As DNA, the CDR3 is TGCAGTGCTAGAGTCCCCCTCTCCGCGGGAGGTTCCTACGAGCAGTACTTC. Amino acids: CSARVPLSAGGSYEQYF.

This clone is labeled medium-sized. This chain joins TRBV12-3 or TRBV12-4 and TRBJ2-7; D not certain. The CDR3 totals 13 residues. V lost 4 bases to trimming and J lost 6 bases, with 13 bases between them. CDR3 nucleotides: TGTGCCAGCAGTTCCAGGTTGAACTTCGAGCAGTACTTC. Its translation is CASSSRLNFEQYF.

Turning to this clone: Relative to the germline gene, one junction end is altered; a read error may explain this. The sample contains more than one DNA sequence encoding this CDR3. The chain is built from TRBV20-1 and TRBJ2-2; 9 bases align to TRBD1. Germline CDR1 reads DFQATT; CDR2 reads SNEGSKA (reference sequence). The CDR3 is 15 residues long. In DNA form, the CDR3 reads TGCAGTGCTGAGGACAGGGGTAAAAACACCGGTGAGCTGTTTTTT. Its protein product is CSAEDRGKNTGELFF.

A single count supports this clone. The V gene is TRBV20-1, the J gene TRBJ2-2; 11 nucleotides line up with TRBD2. This CDR3 is 16 amino acids long. Losses at the gene ends were 0 bases for V and 6 bases for J; bases not matched to a gene: 6. Germline CDR1 and CDR2: DFQATT and SNEGSKA (reference sequence). The chain's CDR3 is CSARDPLAGGSGELFF. The CDR3 DNA is TGCAGTGCTAGAGATCCGCTAGCGGGAGGTTCCGGGGAGCTGTTTTTT.

By sample fraction, this clone is medium-sized (0.01 to 0.1%). V gene TRBV19 combines with J gene TRBJ2-7; 8 bases are shared with TRBD1. The CDR3 runs 15 residues. The ends lost 5 bases at V and 6 bases at J; junction bases unmatched: 12. Germline V gives CDR1 LNHDA, CDR2 SQIVND (reference sequence). CDR3 loop: CASSSRTGWGIEQYF. The CDR3 DNA reads TGTGCCAGTAGTTCGAGGACAGGGTGGGGAATCGAGCAGTACTTC.

By its share, this clone is medium-sized. J is TRBJ1-2 and V is TRBV30; a weak D match, TRBD1 (6 bases). The germline V gene encodes CDR1 GTSNPN and CDR2 SVGIG (reference sequence). The CDR3 length is 12 residues. The V end was cut by 2 bases, the J end by 7 bases, with 11 bases between. The CDR3 spells CAWSRRGGGYTF. CDR3 DNA sequence: TGTGCCTGGAGTCGCAGGGGCGGTGGCTACACCTTC. Combining the CDR3 with reference TRBV30 and TRBJ1-2 gives the whole variable domain SQTIHQWPATLVQPVGSPLSLECTVEGTSNPNLYWYRQAAGRGLQLLFYSVGIGQISSEVPQNLSASRPQDRQFILSSKKLLLSDSGFYLCAWSRRGGGYTFGSGTRLTVV.

This clone was seen repeatedly, ten times or more. The chain is built from TRBV13 and TRBJ2-4; D unresolved. The CDR3 runs 15 residues. V shed 0 bases and J shed 1 base, with 7 bases lying between them. The germline V gene has CDR1 PRHDT and CDR2 FYEKMQ (reference sequence). CDR3 sequence reads: CASSLGGKAKNIQYF. The CDR3 nucleotides read TGTGCCAGCAGCTTAGGGGGGAAGGCCAAAAACATTCAGTACTTC.

This clone is medium-sized (0.01 to 0.1%) by share. The rearrangement joins TRBV3-1 to TRBJ2-7; D gene uncertain. CDR3 length equals 14 residues. The V end was cut by 2 bases, the J end by 2 bases, with 10 bases between. Germline V lookup: CDR1 LGHDT, CDR2 YNNKEL (reference sequence). CDR3 coding DNA: TGTGCCAGCAGCCAATCCGGTTACACCTACGAGCAGTACTTC. Translating gives CASSQSGYTYEQYF.

CDR3 sequence: CASSVGLAGVGELFF. The DNA for the CDR3 is TGTGCCAGCAGTGTAGGACTAGCGGGAGTCGGGGAGCTGTTTTTT. This chain joins TRBV6-1 and TRBJ2-2; 13 bases agree with TRBD2. CDR3 length: 15 amino acids. CDR1 is MNHNS and CDR2 is SASEGT in the germline V gene. V trimming: 4 bases; J trimming: 7 bases; junction bases outside the gene matches: 3.

This clone was seen repeatedly, ten times or more. Different DNA sequences within this sample yield the same CDR3. The rearrangement links TRBV7-9 to TRBJ1-5; possible D gene TRBD1, 6 bases. There are 14 residues in the CDR3. Germline V gene sequence: CDR1 SEHNR, CDR2 FQNEAQ (reference sequence). The ends were cut back, 5 bases at V and 4 bases at J, with 12 bases in the middle. CDR3 loop: CASSLKGGNQPQHF. Written as DNA, the CDR3 is TGTGCCAGCAGCCTGAAAGGGGGGAATCAGCCCCAGCATTTT. The full variable domain, with the rest looked up from reference TRBV7-9 and TRBJ1-5, is DTGVSQNPRHKITKRGQNVTFRCDPISEHNRLYWYRQTLGQGPEFLTYFQNEAQLEKSRLLSDRFSAERPKGSFSTLEIQRTEQGDSAMYLCASSLKGGNQPQHFGDGTRLSIL.

The CDR3 loop is CASSSQPTVLIATGELFF. In DNA, the CDR3 is TGTGCCAGCAGCTCCCAACCTACAGTTCTTATCGCCACCGGGGAGCTGTTTTTT. J is TRBJ2-2 and V is TRBV7-8; D uncertain. CDR3 size: 18 residues. Germline CDR1 is SGHVS and CDR2 is FQNEAQ. Deletions cut 4 bases from V and 4 bases from J, with 22 bases between.

This clone has only one observation. Its ends do not fully match the called genes, so a read error is possible. This chain connects TRBV11-2 to TRBJ2-1; 11 bases fit TRBD2. CDR1 and CDR2 (germline): SGHAT, FQNNGV. This CDR3 contains 15 residues. The CDR3 DNA is TGTGCCAGCAGTATCGGGGGACTAGCGGTGTATGAGCAGTCCTTC. Translating it yields CASSIGGLAVYEQSF.

This clone was detected a few times. V gene TRBV6-1 combines with J gene TRBJ1-2; no firm D call. The V gene lost 6 bases and the J gene lost 4 bases, with 9 bases spanning the gap. The germline V gene encodes CDR1 MNHNS and CDR2 SASEGT. CDR3 length: 12 residues. The CDR3 region has the DNA TGTGCCAGCAGAGACATCATCTATGGCTACACCTTC. Residues: CASRDIIYGYTF.

This chain links TRBV9 with TRBJ2-3, with 7 nucleotides matching TRBD2. Germline-derived CDR1 and CDR2 are SGDLS and YYNGEE. The CDR3 is 16 amino acids. The V gene end was trimmed by 2 bases and the J gene end by 2 bases; junction bases not matched to a gene: 8. The CDR3 loop reads CASSVYAGDDTDTQYF. The CDR3 DNA follows: TGTGCCAGCAGCGTTTATGCGGGAGACGACACAGATACGCAGTATTTT.

In its sample, this clone was seen once. This sequence joins TRBV27 and TRBJ2-3, with 12 bases matching TRBD2. The V segment lost 5 bases and the J segment 0 bases; nucleotides outside the gene matches: 12. The CDR3 sequence is 19 residues long. Germline V lookup: CDR1 MNHEY, CDR2 SMNVEV (reference sequence). CDR3 amino acids: CASSAWTSGTRRSTDTQYF. The CDR3 DNA follows: TGTGCCAGCAGTGCATGGACTAGCGGGACCCGGAGGAGCACAGATACGCAGTATTTT.

By sample share, this clone is medium-sized. The genes are TRBV12-3 or TRBV12-4 and TRBJ2-7; D is perhaps TRBD2 (6 bases). The CDR3 loop spans 16 amino acids. Trimming left V 6 bases short and J 3 bases short, with 21 bases between. CDR3 sequence reads: CASSHGRSGSFYEQYF. The CDR3 DNA follows: TGTGCCAGCAGCCATGGTCGTAGCGGATCTTTCTACGAGCAGTACTTC.

CDR3 DNA sequence: TGTGCCAGCAGCTTAGCCGGTTACAGGGGAAACTATGGCTACACCTTC. Translation gives CASSLAGYRGNYGYTF. This chain joins TRBV7-2 and TRBJ1-2; 7 bases agree with TRBD1. CDR1 is SGHTA, CDR2 FQGNSA, per germline. The J segment lost 2 bases and the V segment lost 0 bases, leaving 6 bases of the junction unmatched. CDR3 length: 16 residues.

The chain employs TRBV20-1 and TRBJ2-1; TRBD2 aligns across 9 bases. V lost 2 bases and J lost 7; bases outside the gene matches: 12. This CDR3 spans 16 amino acids. Germline V gives CDR1 DFQATT, CDR2 SNEGSKA (reference sequence). The chain's CDR3 is CSARKRLAGNWNEQFF. The CDR3, as DNA: TGCAGTGCTAGAAAACGTCTAGCGGGAAATTGGAATGAGCAGTTCTTC.